The 28 T cell receptor beta chains below were found in one sample sequenced in a study of OX40 agonist ivuxolimab in advanced cancers. Generated by immunoSEQ multiplex PCR, the TCRdb table keeps only in-frame clones and is missing some. The sample carries about 87,000 clones, 80% to 90% recorded once. The sample was CD4+ or CD8+ T cells sorted from blood, taken in a trial of the OX40 agonist ivuxolimab. The receptors come from an adult with an advanced solid tumor such as melanoma, head and neck, liver or kidney cancer.

CDR3 region: CASSLSPRNNYGYTF. The CDR3, as DNA: TGTGCCAGCAGTTTATCGCCTCGGAATAACTATGGCTACACCTTC. The rearrangement uses TRBV27 and TRBJ1-2, with D unresolved. The CDR3 is made up of 15 amino acids. With 0 bases removed from V and 1 base from J, the gap between germline ends came to 9 bases. Looked up from germline, CDR1 is MNHEY and CDR2 is SMNVEV (reference sequence).

The rearrangement joins TRBV7-2 to TRBJ1-1; D is ambiguous. The V gene's germline CDR1 is SGHTA and CDR2 FQGNSA. V was pared by 5 bases and J by 1 base, with 11 bases between. The CDR3 has 14 residues. This chain's CDR3 is CASSIEGANTEAFF. The CDR3 DNA is TGTGCCAGCAGCATAGAAGGAGCGAACACTGAAGCTTTCTTT.

This clone is a singleton in its sample. The chain is built from TRBV27 and TRBJ2-5; 8 nucleotides agree with TRBD1. The tail of the sequence fits TRBJ2-7 better, so the J call may be wrong. CDR3 length equals 15 residues. From germline, CDR1 is MNHEY and CDR2 SMNVEV (reference sequence). Here the CDR3 DNA reads TGTGCCAGCAAGGAATACCCAGGGGGCAGGGACGAGCAGTACTTC. Translating it yields CASKEYPGGRDEQYF.

V gene TRBV19 combines with J gene TRBJ1-2; D possibly corresponds to TRBD1 (6 bases). From germline, CDR1 is LNHDA and CDR2 SQIVND (reference sequence). CDR3 length equals 14 residues. The V end was cut by 5 bases, the J end by 1 base, with 11 bases between. CDR3 protein: CASSVGQINYGYTF. The CDR3 bases are TGTGCCAGTAGTGTAGGACAGATTAACTATGGCTACACCTTC. The full variable domain, in which reference TRBV19 and TRBJ1-2 provide the parts outside the CDR3, is DGGITQSPKYLFRKEGQNVTLSCEQNLNHDAMYWYRQDPGQGLRLIYYSQIVNDFQKGDIAEGYSVSREKKESFPLTVTSAQKNPTAFYLCASSVGQINYGYTFGSGTRLTVV.

This chain connects TRBV10-3 to TRBJ1-6; 7 nucleotides line up with TRBD1. This CDR3 region has 17 residues. The trim removed 3 bases at V and 0 bases at J, leaving 5 bases unmatched. The V gene's germline CDR1 is ENHRY and CDR2 SYGVKD. The chain's CDR3 is CAISDPDRSSYNSPLHF. Here the CDR3 DNA reads TGTGCCATCAGTGATCCGGACAGGAGCTCCTATAATTCACCCCTCCACTTT.

This chain connects TRBV11-2 to TRBJ2-1; 8 bases are a match to TRBD2. Germline CDR1 is SGHAT and CDR2 is FQNNGV. CDR3 length: 17 residues. Losses at the gene ends were 5 bases for V and 5 bases for J; bases not matched to a gene: 14. CDR3 region: CASSHLAGGWGDNEQFF. In nucleotides, the CDR3 is TGTGCCAGCAGCCACCTAGCGGGTGGGTGGGGAGACAATGAGCAGTTCTTC.

The V and J genes are TRBV15 and TRBJ2-7, with a weak D call TRBD2 (5 bases). V dropped 1 base and J dropped 3 bases, with 28 bases sitting between them. The germline gives CDR1 LNHNV, CDR2 YYDKDF (reference sequence). There are 20 residues in the CDR3. The CDR3, as DNA: TGTGCCACCAGCAGAGGGGCCATCGAGGCCCAGGTCCCGGCGGGCTACGAGCAGTACTTC. Translating it yields CATSRGAIEAQVPAGYEQYF.

This clone was seen just once. This rearrangement joins TRBV9 to TRBJ2-2, with unresolved D. Germline lookup yields CDR1 SGDLS and CDR2 YYNGEE. The CDR3 contains 11 residues. Between the trimmed V and J ends, which lost 3 bases and 4 bases, there was a span of 1 base. The CDR3 DNA reads as TGTGCCAGCAGCGGCACCGGGGAGCTGTTTTTT. Protein: CASSGTGELFF.

This clone has only one observation. The rearrangement links TRBV5-1 to TRBJ2-1, with 9 bases identical to TRBD1. CDR1 is SGHRS, CDR2 YFSETQ, per germline. Germline trimming cut 1 base from V and 9 bases from J; bases unmatched to any gene: 11. The CDR3 runs 16 residues. CDR3 nucleotide sequence: TGCGCCAGCAGCTTGCAATCGGGACAGGGTACGATTGAGCAGTTCTTC. Translating gives CASSLQSGQGTIEQFF.

The chain recombines TRBV7-2 with TRBJ2-7, with a possible D match to TRBD2 (5 bases). Between the trimmed V and J ends, which lost 6 bases and 7 bases, there was a span of 16 bases. The CDR3 spans 13 residues. Germline-derived CDR1 and CDR2 are SGHTA and FQGNSA. This CDR3 reads CASRKDRAGEQYF. CDR3 DNA: TGTGCCAGCAGAAAGGACCGGGCGGGTGAGCAGTACTTC.

This chain uses TRBV6-5 with TRBJ1-1, with D perhaps TRBD1 (5 bases). Germline V lookup: CDR1 MNHEY, CDR2 SVGAGI. V gave up 0 bases and J gave up 6 bases, with 8 bases separating them. This CDR3 comprises 13 residues. CDR3 region: CASSYSQGSEAFF. DNA for the CDR3: TGTGCCAGCAGTTACTCGCAGGGTTCTGAAGCTTTCTTT.

The chain carries TRBV5-4 and TRBJ2-3; 16 nucleotides match TRBD2. The trim removed 2 bases at V and 1 base at J, leaving 7 bases unmatched. CDR1 and CDR2 (germline): SGHNT, YYREEE (reference sequence). This CDR3 has 19 amino acids. In DNA, the CDR3 is TGTGCCAGCAGCTTACCGGGACTAGCGGGAGGGCCGGGCACAGATACGCAGTATTTT. Amino acid sequence: CASSLPGLAGGPGTDTQYF.

In this sample, this clone turned up a few times. The J gene is TRBJ1-2, the V gene TRBV4-1, with TRBD1 matching over 8 bases. V was pared by 5 bases and J by 0 bases, with 8 bases of the junction left unmatched. The CDR3 is 16 residues long. From germline, CDR1 is MGHRA and CDR2 YSYEKL. The CDR3 coding sequence is TGCGCCAGCAGCGTACGGACAGGGCAAACTAACTATGGCTACACCTTC. Its translation: CASSVRTGQTNYGYTF.

The V and J genes are TRBV7-2 and TRBJ2-1, with D tentatively TRBD2 (7 bases). Trimming stripped 2 bases from V and 7 bases from J, with 12 bases between. From germline, CDR1 is SGHTA and CDR2 FQGNSA. The CDR3 contains 14 residues. The CDR3 is CASSLTRGANEQFF. The CDR3 DNA reads TGTGCCAGCAGCTTAACCCGGGGGGCTAATGAGCAGTTCTTC.

This clone has just one count. The V call is TRBV2, the J call TRBJ2-2; the D is unclear. The CDR3 consists of 13 residues. Germline CDR1 is SNHLY and CDR2 is FYNNEI. V lost 5 bases and J 5 bases, leaving 9 bases between the germline ends. CDR3 sequence (DNA): TGTGCCAGCAGTCCCACTCCGACCGGGGAGCTGTTTTTT. Translating gives CASSPTPTGELFF. The complete variable domain, with remaining parts taken from reference TRBV2 and TRBJ2-2, reads EPEVTQTPSHQVTQMGQEVILRCVPISNHLYFYWYRQILGQKVEFLVSFYNNEISEKSEIFDDQFSVERPDGSNFTLKIRSTKLEDSAMYFCASSPTPTGELFFGEGSRLTVL.

This chain links TRBV4-1 with TRBJ2-5; 7 bases agree with TRBD2. CDR1 and CDR2 from the germline V gene are MGHRA and YSYEKL. CDR3 length: 16 amino acids. Trimming cost V 4 bases and J 2 bases; bases outside gene matches: 10. The CDR3 loop reads CASSPTGGIGQETQYF. CDR3 bases: TGCGCCAGCAGCCCAACCGGGGGGATAGGTCAAGAGACCCAGTACTTC.

The rearrangement joins TRBV5-5 to TRBJ1-6, with a tentative D call TRBD1 (5 bases). This CDR3 comprises 16 residues. Germline CDR1 SGHKS, CDR2 YYEKEE (reference sequence). The V end was cut by 3 bases, the J end by 7 bases, with 17 bases between. CDR3 in amino acids: CASSYAGGSSNSPLHF. CDR3 in DNA: TGTGCCAGCAGCTACGCGGGGGGATCTTCCAATTCACCCCTCCACTTT.

The chain uses TRBV6-5 and TRBJ2-5; tentatively, D is TRBD1 or TRBD2 (5 bases each). The length of the CDR3 is 13 residues. The germline V gene has CDR1 MNHEY and CDR2 SVGAGI. Between the trimmed V and J ends, which lost 6 bases and 10 bases, there was a span of 18 bases. The CDR3 loop reads CASRRDAVEDQYF. The CDR3 DNA reads TGTGCCAGCAGGAGGGACGCCGTGGAAGACCAGTACTTC.

This chain links TRBV25-1 with TRBJ2-7; 11 bases map to TRBD2. The CDR3 spans 14 residues. V trimming: 7 bases; J trimming: 3 bases; junction bases outside the gene matches: 5. CDR1 and CDR2 (germline): MGHDK, SYGVNS. CDR3 in DNA: TGTGCCAGCATCCTAGCGGGAGGCGACTACGAGCAGTACTTC. This gives the protein CASILAGGDYEQYF.

This chain connects TRBV9 to TRBJ2-7; D is possibly TRBD2 (5 bases). The germline V gene encodes CDR1 SGDLS and CDR2 YYNGEE. The V end lost 0 bases, the J end lost 9 bases, and 16 bases lay between the germline ends. This CDR3 spans 14 amino acids. The CDR3 loop reads CASSVAGLASMQYF. CDR3 DNA: TGTGCCAGCAGCGTAGCTGGTTTAGCGAGTATGCAGTACTTC.

This chain joins TRBV7-6 and TRBJ2-7; 7 bases line up with TRBD1. Germline CDR1 reads SGHVS; CDR2 reads FNYEAQ. The length of the CDR3 is 16 residues. J lost 6 bases, V lost 4 bases, and 15 bases had no gene match. CDR3 DNA: TGTGCCAGCAGCTCGACCGGTGGACAGGCCGTCGGCGAGCAGTACTTC. Protein: CASSSTGGQAVGEQYF.

The chain is built from TRBV15 and TRBJ1-1; D is ambiguous. This CDR3 has 14 residues. Germline CDR1 and CDR2: LNHNV and YYDKDF (reference sequence). Trimming pared 0 bases from V and 1 base from J, leaving 6 bases between. CDR3 in amino acids: CATSRDWANTEAFF. The CDR3, as DNA: TGTGCCACCAGCAGAGATTGGGCGAACACTGAAGCTTTCTTT.

The chain recombines TRBV5-1 with TRBJ2-3; 11 bases agree with TRBD1. The CDR3 consists of 16 residues. J was trimmed by 4 bases and V by 2 bases; bases with no gene match: 6. Germline lookup yields CDR1 SGHRS and CDR2 YFSETQ. CDR3 nucleotide sequence: TGCGCCAGCAGCTTTACTCCGGGACAGGGGGCAGATACGCAGTATTTT. This sequence encodes CASSFTPGQGADTQYF.

The chain uses TRBV6-5 and TRBJ2-7, with 9 bases that match TRBD1. The CDR3 loop spans 14 amino acids. V dropped 4 bases and J dropped 2; count of bases not matched to a gene: 3. Germline CDR1 is MNHEY and CDR2 is SVGAGI. CDR3 in DNA: TGTGCCAGCAGTTTAGGGACAGGGCCCTACGAGCAGTACTTC. Residues: CASSLGTGPYEQYF.

V usage is TRBV6-1 and J usage is TRBJ1-2; 9 bases align to TRBD1. Germline CDR1 is MNHNS and CDR2 is SASEGT. Trimming took 4 bases from V and 8 from J; bases not matched to a gene: 11. This CDR3 contains 15 residues. Written as DNA, the CDR3 is TGTGCCAGCAGTGGCTACGGGACAGGGAAGATGGGCTACACCTTC. This encodes CASSGYGTGKMGYTF.

The rearrangement joins TRBV7-9 to TRBJ2-7; the D is unclear. CDR1 and CDR2 from the germline V gene are SEHNR and FQNEAQ (reference sequence). Trimming left V 4 bases short and J 0 bases short, with 7 bases between. The CDR3 contains 13 residues. In nucleotides, the CDR3 is TGTGCCAGCAGCTCTAGGTCCTCCTACGAGCAGTACTTC. Its protein is CASSSRSSYEQYF.

The rearrangement joins TRBV7-8 to TRBJ1-4; D might be TRBD1 (5 bases). Trimming removed 5 bases from V and 8 bases from J, with 15 bases in between. Germline V CDR1 and CDR2: SGHVS, FQNEAQ. The CDR3 runs to 14 residues. The CDR3, as DNA: TGTGCCAGCAGCCCAGAGGGGTGGATCGAAAAACTGTTTTTT. Protein product: CASSPEGWIEKLFF.

The V and J genes are TRBV6-1 and TRBJ2-7, with a possible D match to TRBD1 (5 bases). The germline V gene encodes CDR1 MNHNS and CDR2 SASEGT. This CDR3 contains 13 residues. V was shortened by 2 bases and J by 2 bases, with 7 bases between the two germline ends. The CDR3 loop is CASSESGTYEQYF. CDR3 DNA: TGTGCCAGCAGTGAATCAGGGACCTACGAGCAGTACTTC.